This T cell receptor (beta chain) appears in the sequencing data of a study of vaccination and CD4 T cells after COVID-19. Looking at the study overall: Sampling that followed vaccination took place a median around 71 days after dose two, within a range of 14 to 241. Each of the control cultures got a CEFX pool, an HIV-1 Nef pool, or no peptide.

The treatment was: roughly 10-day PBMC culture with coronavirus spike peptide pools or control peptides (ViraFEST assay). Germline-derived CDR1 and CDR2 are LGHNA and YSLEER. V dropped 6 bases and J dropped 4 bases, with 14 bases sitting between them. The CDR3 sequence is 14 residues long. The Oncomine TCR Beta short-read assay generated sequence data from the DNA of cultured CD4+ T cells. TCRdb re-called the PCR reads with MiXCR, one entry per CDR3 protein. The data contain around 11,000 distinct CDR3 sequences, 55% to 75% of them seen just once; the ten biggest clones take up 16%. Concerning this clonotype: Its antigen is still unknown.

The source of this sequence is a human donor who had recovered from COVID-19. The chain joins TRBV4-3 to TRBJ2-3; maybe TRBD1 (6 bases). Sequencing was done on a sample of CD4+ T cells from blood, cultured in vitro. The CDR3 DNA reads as TGCGCCAGCAGACAGGGTTTAGTCTCAGATACGCAGTATTTT. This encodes CASRQGLVSDTQYF.